The T cell receptor beta chain under discussion was sequenced for a study of cytomegalovirus exposure and HLA in healthy donors (dated by TCRdb to 2016 to 2017). About the study as a whole: An earlier analysis of 587 of the donors reported about 290 Gb of sequence data and around 120 million unique TCR beta sequences from about 200 million T cells. A later genetic analysis used genome-wide SNP genotypes for about 55% of the 666 donors, treating that subset as a discovery cohort. Because of strong linkage in the cohort, a handful of DR-DQ haplotypes were treated as single units for association and clustering. Typing coverage varied by locus: roughly 629-630 donors for A, B, C, DRB1 and DQB1; some 520 for DQA1; more than 600 for DPA1; about 450 for DPB1. The T cell repertoires of some 700 subjects were profiled by immunosequencing and related to cytomegalovirus serostatus. In addition to the first cohort of hundreds of subjects, a separate validation cohort of 120 different subjects was used. An earlier analysis of about 620 of the donors applied high-throughput TCR beta sequencing to assess whether each TCR beta V gene segment acted as functional or pseudogenic. Among 300 to 450 genotyped donors of the cohort, an average of about 240,000 unique TCR beta nucleotide sequences were sequenced per donor, roughly 18% of them non-productive. About 280 gigabases of sequencing data and approximately 91 million unique TCR sequences made up an early release that covered 500 to 700 HLA-typed donors. High-throughput TCR immunosequencing, statistical association of individual TCRs with disease status, and machine learning were combined to predict cytomegalovirus infection status. Rather than drawing on any new phenotypic data, the later analysis identified candidate immune exposures from TCR beta sequences and the way those sequences occurred across donors. Donor age, sex, ethnicity and CMV serostatus were collected together with the repertoire data. HLA typing covered class I and class II loci at four-digit resolution. The aim of the study was to test whether cataloging public T cell receptors could identify signatures of past pathogen exposure. In a later analysis, previously published TCR beta repertoires from about 670 donors were re-analyzed and high-resolution HLA genotyping was added so that TCR occurrence patterns could be studied. The genetic ancestry cluster associated with self-reported Caucasian donors included roughly 84% of the roughly 400 genotyped donors. Every discovery cohort repertoire had been produced on one sequencing platform. What the authors observed across the whole study: According to a later analysis, most CMV-associated TCR beta chains appeared to be HLA-restricted, and the HLA associations seemed to be driven largely by CMV exposure. In this cohort, only TCR beta chains were sequenced, and detectable features were limited by the absence of alpha or paired-chain data. Presence/absence analyses assumed roughly uniform sequencing depth across donors, an assumption that may not hold. Linkage disequilibrium might explain the correlated functional status among segregating V segments, but an unknown experimental factor could not be ruled out. A later analysis reported that several top co-occurrence clusters appeared linked to parvovirus B19, influenza, CMV and Epstein-Barr virus. In both the original and validation cohorts, the classifier was reported to diagnose cytomegalovirus status with high specificity and sensitivity. HLA typing was unavailable for some donors at each locus, so association tests used only the typed subset. A further reported finding was that TCR beta sequences accurately predicted the HLA-A and HLA-B alleles for most subjects in the first cohort. Most TCR sequences were observed very rarely across donors, whereas some public TCRs were present in many individuals. Specific HLA alleles were associated with some 15,000 TCR beta sequences at a false discovery rate of 0.05 in a later analysis. In a later analysis, the rate of TCR association differed among HLA loci, with DRB1 alleles having the most associated TCRs and HLA-C alleles having the fewest. Seventeen rarely observed V segments, including chromosome 9 orphons, were excluded from the earlier analysis of just under 600 of the donors because counts were too low. Compared with the roughly 670-donor mean, donors in an Asian-associated ancestry cluster had fewer N-insertions in productive TCRs, according to a later genetic analysis. CMV serostatus was the only immune exposure information available for the cohort. A few of the identified cytomegalovirus-associated TCR beta chains were confirmed in vitro to be specific for cytomegalovirus antigens. Assigning TCR associations to individual alleles was difficult when HLA alleles, especially DR and DQ, strongly co-occurred. A group of highly shared sequence variants was considered likely to be a technical artifact of the sequencing pipeline. It was suggested by the authors that the approach could potentially be generalized to other disease states and immunological phenotypes. A later analysis found that HLA-associated TCR beta chains were more clonally expanded and had lower generation probabilities than equally common non-associated chains. The study listed approximately 150 TCR beta chains as associated with cytomegalovirus. An association between a missense DCLRE1C variant and V-gene and J-gene trimming of TCR beta chains was found in a later genetic analysis and replicated in an independent cohort. In an earlier analysis of a few hundred of the donors, most TCR beta V segments were observed in productive rearrangements about 87% or about 30% of the time, broadly matching IMGT annotations. Some IMGT-functional V segments, including TRBV6-2 and TRBV6-3, could not be distinguished by the 87-base-pair reads and were therefore excluded.

The cohort comprised fewer than 750 healthy bone marrow donors. At the time of sampling, all cohort members were nominally healthy, though unrecorded immune exposures were likely present. The donor was CMV seronegative and belonged to the group of over 300 seronegative cohort members. A peripheral blood sample was collected from each donor, and TCR beta sequencing was performed on peripheral blood mononuclear cells. The Qiagen DNeasy Blood Extraction Kit was used to extract genomic DNA from the blood cell samples. Library preparation employed the immunoSEQ multiplex PCR assay. For the multiplex PCR, a mixture combining 60 forward primers for TCR Vbeta segments and 13 reverse primers for TCR Jbeta segments was used. A multiplex PCR assay on genomic DNA amplified the CDR3 region of rearranged TCR beta genes. On the Illumina HiSeq System, the amplified TCR beta libraries were sequenced as 87-base-pair reads. As for the authors' bioinformatics: Across the 670 or so repertoires, a later analysis counted tens of millions of unique TCR beta chains, roughly 11 million of which were shared by at least two donors. A nearest-neighbor algorithm error-corrected the raw reads and collapsed the reads into unique sequences, merging closely related sequences to remove PCR and sequencing errors. V, D and J gene segments were assigned by aligning CDR3 sequences to IMGT reference sequences. For a sequence to be retained, a match of at least six nucleotides to both a V gene segment and a J gene segment was required. A rearrangement counted as productive if the CDR3 had no stop codons and remained in frame with V and J, and every other rearrangement counted as non-productive. Following IMGT convention, CDR3 was defined as the stretch from the second conserved V-encoded cysteine to the conserved J-encoded phenylalanine. The earlier analysis of 587 of the donors excluded sequences that lacked an unambiguous match to a single V gene segment. An earlier analysis of some 610 of the donors called V segments functional above 56.7% productive rearrangements and segregating when the between-donor standard deviation exceeded 5%. A statistical classification framework was built to diagnose cytomegalovirus status from the catalog of TCR beta chain sequences. A later analysis assigned V and J genes by comparing TCR nucleotide sequences with IMGT/GENE-DB human TR gene sequences. In a later analysis, CDR3 sequences and most-parsimonious VDJ recombination scenarios were assigned using the TCRdist pipeline. A later analysis defined each TCR beta chain by its CDR3 amino acid sequence plus V-gene family, and excluded reads lacking a unique V-gene family. In a later analysis, nearly 600 highly shared, low-generation-probability nucleotide sequences were removed to address suspected cross-contamination and a sequencing artifact. In a later analysis, a clonal expansion index for each public chain was calculated from normalized within-repertoire ranks of inferred template counts. In a later analysis, generation probabilities were computed with a VDJ recombination model fitted to out-of-frame rearrangements, and the resulting probabilities were checked against IGoR. In a later analysis, hypergeometric tests were used to score TCR-TCR, TCR-HLA and TCR-CMV co-occurrence, with a repertoire-size bias correction applied to TCR pairs. False discovery rates were estimated in a later analysis by permuting HLA or CMV assignments 20 times. In a later analysis, co-occurring TCRs were grouped using DBSCAN, and TCRdist sequence similarity was added for clustering within HLA-allele-positive subsets. Co-occurrence clustering excluded repertoires with fewer than 30,000 or more than 120,000 public chains, plus five with anomalous nucleotide sharing. TCRdb holds this immuneACCESS table with in-frame rearrangements only. Some clones are missing; in checked studies, unresolved V genes explain under half, and the rest has no known cause. That table gives V, J and clone size, and the DNA gave D and trimming. The sample contains 70,000 to 95,000 clones, 65% to 85% of them found a single time. 2% to 2.5% of the sample rests with the top ten.

Reading from cysteine to phenylalanine, the CDR3 counts 17 amino acids. Left in the record is the CDR3 DNA by itself, 51 bases read in frame from the first base. The germline V gene provides CDR1 KGHSH and CDR2 LQKENI. V lost 1 base and J lost 7 bases, and the count of bases not matched to a germline gene is 8. As regards this clone: Its antigen is unknown. No per-base quality is available; no much larger clone lies one base away.

This receptor was taken from a man younger than 30 in good health and CMV-seronegative. The rearranged chain carries TRBV18 and TRBJ2-1; 12 central nucleotides agree with TRBD2. Sequenced material: PBMCs. In nucleotide form, the sequence is TGTGCCAGCTCACCACGAGCCCTAGCGGGGGGGCGGAATGAGCAGTTCTTC. Its product reads: CASSPRALAGGRNEQFF.